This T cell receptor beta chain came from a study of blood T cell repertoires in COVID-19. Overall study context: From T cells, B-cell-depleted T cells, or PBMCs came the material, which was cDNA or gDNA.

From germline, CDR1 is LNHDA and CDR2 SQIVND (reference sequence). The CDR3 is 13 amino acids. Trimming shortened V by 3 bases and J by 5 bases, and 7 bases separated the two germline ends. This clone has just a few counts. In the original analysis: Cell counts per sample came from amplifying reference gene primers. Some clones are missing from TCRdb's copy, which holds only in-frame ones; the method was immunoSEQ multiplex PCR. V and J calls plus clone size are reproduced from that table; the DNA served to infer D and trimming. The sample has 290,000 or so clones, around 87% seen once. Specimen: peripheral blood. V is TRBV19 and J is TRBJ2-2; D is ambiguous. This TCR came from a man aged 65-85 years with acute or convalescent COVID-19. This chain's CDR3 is CASSMFRTGELFF. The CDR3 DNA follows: TGTGCCAGTAGTATGTTCCGGACCGGGGAGCTGTTTTTT.